This TCR beta chain was recovered during a study of molecular identifiers for immune sequencing clone quantification. Study summary: Five portions were made in replicates from RNA of roughly 20,000 or 100,000 naive CD8 cells, and four underwent sequencing.

Preparation methods for the bulk TCR libraries were those previously described, with listed TCR primers. TCRdb analysed the PCR reads with MiXCR anew, one entry per CDR3 protein. The sample lists more than 450,000 distinct CDR3 sequences, about a fifth occurring once. General study points: One million naive cells reportedly did not prevent detection of spiked Jurkat TCR RNA from one cell.

This clonotype was seen at least ten times. Its antigen is not known. The germline CDR1 and CDR2 sequences are MNHEY and SVGEGT. CDR3 length: 13 amino acids. Trimming removed 2 bases at V and 8 bases at J, with 12 bases between. Sequenced material: naive CD8+ T cells from blood, with Jurkat cell RNA spiked in. Subset given: FACS-sorted CD8+CD4-CCR7+CD45RA+ naive T cells. The chain joins TRBV6-2 or TRBV6-3 to TRBJ1-2; tentative D call: TRBD1 (5 bases). This clonotype was sampled from a human donor in good health. Some libraries in this study had Jurkat cell RNA spiked in. The CDR3 nucleotides are TGTGCCAGCAGTTACGGGCAGGGACGAGGCTACACCTTC. Its translation: CASSYGQGRGYTF.